Presented here are 24 T cell receptor beta chains from one specimen sequenced in a study of blood T cell repertoires in COVID-19 (dated by TCRdb to about 2020). The library was built by means of the immunoSEQ multiplex PCR assay. TCRdb obtained this table from immuneACCESS and retained in-frame rearrangements with V and J assigned. These tables miss some clones; where compared with another copy, unresolved V genes account for less than half of the shortfall, and the remainder is unexplained. The sample table records fewer than 500,000 clones; 75% to 90% of these occur just once. Around 4.5% of the sample belongs to the ten largest clones. Material for sequencing was peripheral blood. The receptors here all came from a woman younger than 45 with acute or convalescent COVID-19.

The chain is built from TRBV7-9 and TRBJ2-7, with 8 nucleotides matching TRBD2. Germline CDR1 SEHNR, CDR2 FQNEAQ (reference sequence). The CDR3 consists of 16 residues. The trim removed 1 base at V and 1 base at J, leaving 6 bases unmatched. DNA for the CDR3: TGTGCCAGCAGCTTAGGCGGGGGGACTCCGTCCTACGAGCAGTACTTC. This sequence encodes CASSLGGGTPSYEQYF.

The V and J genes are TRBV9 and TRBJ1-5, with 9 bases fitting TRBD1. There are 13 residues in the CDR3. Germline values: CDR1 SGDLS, CDR2 YYNGEE. V shed 3 bases and J 15 bases; nucleotides not matched to a gene: 10. The DNA for the CDR3 is TGTGCCAGCAGCGGGACAGGGGCCCCCGACCTGCATTTT. It translates to CASSGTGAPDLHF.

V is TRBV2 and J is TRBJ1-2; D is undetermined. V was clipped by 7 bases and J by 3 bases, with 15 bases between them. CDR3 size: 14 residues. From germline, CDR1 is SNHLY and CDR2 FYNNEI. CDR3 DNA sequence: TGTGCCAGCATTTCTGTCCGGTTGGACTATGGCTACACCTTC. Translation: CASISVRLDYGYTF.

The genes are TRBV30 and TRBJ1-5; D unclear. The CDR3 length is 15 residues. CDR1 and CDR2 from the germline V gene are GTSNPN and SVGIG (reference sequence). The V gene lost 1 base and the J gene lost 5 bases, with 15 bases spanning the gap. The CDR3 sequence is CAWSAPYDRDQPQHF. CDR3 nucleotide sequence: TGTGCCTGGAGTGCCCCCTATGATAGAGATCAGCCCCAGCATTTT.

This rearrangement joins TRBV28 to TRBJ2-2; D is perhaps TRBD1 (5 bases). Trimming cost V 3 bases and J 0 bases, with 8 bases left between them. Germline V gives CDR1 MDHEN, CDR2 SYDVKM. The CDR3 runs 15 residues. CDR3 nucleotide sequence: TGTGCCAGCAGTTTCACAGGACCGAACACCGGGGAGCTGTTTTTT. It yields the protein CASSFTGPNTGELFF.

This chain uses TRBV6-5 with TRBJ1-1; a weak D match, TRBD1 (6 bases). This CDR3 has 14 residues. Trimming took 8 bases from V and 5 from J, leaving 18 bases between them. Per the germline V gene, CDR1 is MNHEY and CDR2 is SVGAGI. In DNA form, the CDR3 reads TGTGCCAGCTCCACCGAAAACAGGGTAACTGAAGCTTTCTTT. It encodes CASSTENRVTEAFF.

The CDR3 DNA follows: TGTGCCACGGCATCCAGGGTGAGCTCTGGAAACACCATATATTTT. It codes for CATASRVSSGNTIYF. The chain is built from TRBV15 and TRBJ1-3, with D maybe TRBD1 (5 bases). This CDR3 has 15 amino acids. Germline V lookup: CDR1 LNHNV, CDR2 YYDKDF (reference sequence). The V end was cut by 9 bases, the J end by 0 bases, with 15 bases between.

The rearrangement joins TRBV24-1 to TRBJ2-3, with 8 nucleotides matching TRBD2. The junction had 8 bases not matched to a gene; V was cut back by 5 bases and J by 2 bases. Germline-derived CDR1 and CDR2 are KGHDR and SFDVKD. The CDR3 is 16 residues long. CDR3 bases: TGTGCCACCAGTGCCCCGGCGGGGGGTATCACAGATACGCAGTATTTT. Protein: CATSAPAGGITDTQYF.

This sequence joins TRBV23-1 and TRBJ1-1; no definite D call. TRBV23-1 is assigned to the ORF class and has an uncertain function. The length of the CDR3 is 15 residues. With 1 base removed from V and 4 bases from J, the gap between germline ends came to 13 bases. Here the CDR3 DNA reads TGCGCCAGCAGTCAATGTCCCTCGGAGGGCACTGAAGCTTTCTTT. Translated, it gives CASSQCPSEGTEAFF.

The chain employs TRBV6-5 and TRBJ2-3, with no clear D. V was cut by 0 bases and J by 5 bases, with 9 bases left in between. CDR1 is MNHEY and CDR2 is SVGAGI in the germline V gene. This CDR3 has 14 residues. The DNA of the CDR3 is TGTGCCAGCAGTTACTCTTCCGCCGGAGATACGCAGTATTTT. Protein: CASSYSSAGDTQYF.

This chain links TRBV5-1 with TRBJ2-1; 11 bases line up with TRBD2. Germline V gene lookup returns CDR1 SGHRS and CDR2 YFSETQ. This CDR3 spans 15 amino acids. The trim removed 1 base at V and 6 bases at J, leaving 3 bases unmatched. CDR3 amino acids: CASSLLLAGANEQFF. The CDR3, as DNA: TGCGCCAGCAGCTTGTTACTAGCGGGGGCCAATGAGCAGTTCTTC.

This sequence joins TRBV10-3 and TRBJ2-3, with D unclear. In germline, CDR1 is ENHRY, CDR2 SYGVKD. There are 15 residues in the CDR3. Between the trimmed V and J ends, which lost 0 bases and 2 bases, there was a span of 9 bases. CDR3: CAISESGPNTDTQYF. In DNA form, the CDR3 reads TGTGCCATCAGTGAGTCTGGGCCAAACACAGATACGCAGTATTTT.

This chain links TRBV28 with TRBJ2-1; D uncertain. Germline values: CDR1 MDHEN, CDR2 SYDVKM. There are 13 residues in the CDR3. Trimming took 5 bases from V and 5 from J, leaving 10 bases between them. Here the CDR3 DNA reads TGTGCCAGCAGTACAGATTTAAACAATGAGCAGTTCTTC. As protein: CASSTDLNNEQFF.

CDR3 residues: CASSLSPLSGTADTQYF. The CDR3 nucleotides read TGTGCCAGCAGCCTCTCCCCACTATCGGGAACCGCAGATACGCAGTATTTT. The chain couples TRBV7-6 to TRBJ2-3; D is possibly TRBD2 (5 bases). Trimming pared 5 bases from V and 4 bases from J, leaving 22 bases between. Germline-derived CDR1 and CDR2 are SGHVS and FNYEAQ. The CDR3 spans 17 residues.

The chain uses TRBV30 and TRBJ2-1; possible D gene TRBD1, 6 bases. The CDR3 is 15 amino acids. Trimming took 2 bases from V and 2 from J, leaving 13 bases between them. CDR1 is GTSNPN, CDR2 SVGIG, per germline (reference sequence). The CDR3 region is CAWSIQGSTYNEQFF. The DNA for the CDR3 is TGTGCCTGGAGTATTCAGGGGAGTACCTACAATGAGCAGTTCTTC.

J is TRBJ1-4 and V is TRBV4-1; D call uncertain. V lost 2 bases to trimming and J lost 0 bases, with 7 bases between them. Germline values: CDR1 MGHRA, CDR2 YSYEKL. There are 15 residues in the CDR3. The CDR3 bases are TGCGCCAGCAGCCAAACGGTGTCAACTAATGAAAAACTGTTTTTT. Its translation: CASSQTVSTNEKLFF.

V gene TRBV27 combines with J gene TRBJ1-1, with 7 bases that match TRBD1. The length of the CDR3 is 15 residues. Germline V gene data show CDR1 as MNHEY and CDR2 as SMNVEV (reference sequence). V lost 1 base, J lost 5 bases, and 7 bases stayed unmatched. CDR3 sequence reads: CASSLYQGVDTEAFF. As DNA, the CDR3 is TGTGCCAGCAGTTTATATCAGGGGGTCGATACTGAAGCTTTCTTT.

The count of this clone is one. V and J are TRBV7-9 and TRBJ1-4, with 8 positions matching TRBD1. CDR3 size: 14 residues. Germline trimming cut 4 bases from V and 11 bases from J; bases unmatched to any gene: 9. From germline, CDR1 is SEHNR and CDR2 FQNEAQ (reference sequence). The CDR3: CASSSDRGMRKLFF. For the CDR3, the DNA is TGTGCCAGCAGCTCAGACAGGGGAATGAGGAAACTGTTTTTT.

This chain uses TRBV3-1 (or the pseudogene TRBV3-2) with TRBJ2-5; 8 bases map to TRBD1. This CDR3 region has 14 residues. Trimming took 1 base from V and 4 from J; bases not matched to a gene: 2. Germline V gene sequence: CDR1 LGHDT, CDR2 YNNKEL (reference sequence). The CDR3 reads CASSQGTGSETQYF. Written as DNA, the CDR3 is TGTGCCAGCAGCCAAGGGACAGGGTCAGAGACCCAGTACTTC.

This chain uses TRBV28 with TRBJ1-1; 11 nucleotides agree with TRBD1. V shed 5 bases, J shed 4 bases, and the junction held 12 bases outside the gene matches. Per the germline V gene, CDR1 is MDHEN and CDR2 is SYDVKM. The length of the CDR3 is 17 residues. As DNA, the CDR3 is TGTGCCAGCAGTCGGGACAGGGGGGATCGGTGGGGCACTGAAGCTTTCTTT. Translated: CASSRDRGDRWGTEAFF.

The chain couples TRBV5-1 to TRBJ2-1; TRBD1 agrees at 7 bases. The CDR3 is 16 amino acids. With V trimmed by 2 bases and J by 6 bases, 11 bases remained unmatched. Germline lookup yields CDR1 SGHRS and CDR2 YFSETQ. The DNA of the CDR3 is TGCGCCAGCAGCTTTACCAGACAGGGCGAGGGCAATGAGCAGTTCTTC. The encoded protein is CASSFTRQGEGNEQFF. The variable domain in full, with the rest retrieved from reference TRBV5-1 and TRBJ2-1, is KAGVTQTPRYLIKTRGQQVTLSCSPISGHRSVSWYQQTPGQGLQFLFEYFSETQRNKGNFPGRFSGRQFSNSRSEMNVSTLELGDSALYLCASSFTRQGEGNEQFFGPGTRLTVL.

The chain is built from TRBV5-8 and TRBJ2-7, with TRBD2 identical over 9 bases. Germline V lookup: CDR1 SGHTS, CDR2 YDEGEE. V shed 4 bases, J shed 7 bases, and the junction held 15 bases outside the gene matches. The CDR3 runs 16 residues. The CDR3 reads CASSNRLADFPWEQYF. The DNA of the CDR3 is TGTGCCAGCAGCAACCGACTAGCGGACTTTCCTTGGGAGCAGTACTTC.

In the case of this clone: The sample contains more than one DNA sequence encoding this CDR3. This chain joins TRBV30 and TRBJ2-7, with TRBD1 as a possible D gene (6 bases). The germline V gene has CDR1 GTSNPN and CDR2 SVGIG (reference sequence). The CDR3 is 11 residues long. Trimming cost V 0 bases and J 6 bases, with 6 bases left between them. The CDR3 coding sequence is TGTGCCTGGAGTGTAGGGGGCGAGCAGTACTTC. Its protein product is CAWSVGGEQYF.

The V call is TRBV28, the J call TRBJ1-1, with TRBD1 matching over 8 bases. Germline V gene data show CDR1 as MDHEN and CDR2 as SYDVKM. The V segment lost 5 bases and the J segment 9 bases; nucleotides outside the gene matches: 8. The CDR3 sequence is 13 residues long. CDR3 region: CASSAGRQGQAFF. CDR3 sequence (DNA): TGTGCCAGCAGTGCCGGTCGACAGGGGCAAGCTTTCTTT.